This TCR beta chain was recovered during a study of blood T cell repertoires in COVID-19. Study-wide background: Spain, Italy and the United States supplied samples that represented acute and convalescent COVID-19.

TCRdb's copy holds only in-frame clones and misses some; the assay was immunoSEQ multiplex PCR. The data show roughly 120,000 clones, 81% seen once. The CDR3 extends over 16 amino acids. CDR1 is LGHNA, CDR2 YNFKEQ, per germline. Trimming removed 0 bases from V and 1 base from J, with 12 bases in between. The chain has TRBV4-2 and TRBJ1-1; unclear D gene. The clonotype was recovered from a man aged 45-65 years with acute or convalescent COVID-19. The source material was peripheral blood. The CDR3 sequence is CASSQDRGFSNTEAFF. The DNA for the CDR3 is TGTGCCAGCAGCCAAGATCGAGGGTTTTCGAACACTGAAGCTTTCTTT.